This T cell receptor (beta chain) comes out of a study of blood T cell repertoires in COVID-19. About the research overall: The samples span acute and convalescent COVID-19 from the United States, Italy and Spain.

In its sample, this clone was seen a few times. The germline gives CDR1 SGDLS, CDR2 YYNGEE. This CDR3 is built from 15 residues. Trimming cost V 0 bases and J 4 bases, with 13 bases left between them. In the study's own analysis: Quantification of nucleated cells was approximated via reference gene primer amplification. Sequencing used immunoSEQ multiplex PCR; TCRdb keeps in-frame clones, though not all of them. V, J and clone size are those of that table, while D and trimming were read from the DNA. Here the sample spans about 150,000 clones, 78% being singletons. The specimen sequenced was peripheral blood. The TCR comes from an elderly man with acute or convalescent COVID-19. The rearrangement joins TRBV9 to TRBJ1-2; D possibly corresponds to TRBD1 (6 bases). Written as DNA, the CDR3 is TGTGCCAGCAGCGTAGCGGGGGGCTGGGGCTATGGCTACACCTTC. Amino acids: CASSVAGGWGYGYTF.